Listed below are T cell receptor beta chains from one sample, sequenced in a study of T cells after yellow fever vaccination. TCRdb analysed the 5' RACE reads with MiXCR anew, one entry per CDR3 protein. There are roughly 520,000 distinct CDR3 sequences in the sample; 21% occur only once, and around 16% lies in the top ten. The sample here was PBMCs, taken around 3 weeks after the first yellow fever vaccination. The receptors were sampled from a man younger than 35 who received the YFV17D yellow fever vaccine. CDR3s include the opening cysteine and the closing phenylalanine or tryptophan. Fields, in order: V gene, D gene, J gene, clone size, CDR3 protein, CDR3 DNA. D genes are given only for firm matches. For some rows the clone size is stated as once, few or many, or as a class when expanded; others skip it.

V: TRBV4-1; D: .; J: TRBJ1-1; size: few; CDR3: CASSQEAGVITEAFF; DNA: TGCGCCAGCAGCCAAGAAGCAGGAGTTATCACTGAAGCTTTCTTT
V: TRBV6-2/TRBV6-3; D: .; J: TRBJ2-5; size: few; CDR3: CASSYITGWRTQYF; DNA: TGTGCCAGCAGTTACATAACTGGCTGGAGAACCCAGTACTTC
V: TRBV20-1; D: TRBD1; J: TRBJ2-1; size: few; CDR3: CSAYSGTGPNEQFF; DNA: TGCAGTGCTTATTCCGGGACAGGTCCCAATGAGCAGTTCTTC
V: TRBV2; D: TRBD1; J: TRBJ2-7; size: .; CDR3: CASSAGQGATYEQYF; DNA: TGTGCCAGCAGCGCCGGACAGGGGGCGACCTACGAGCAGTACTTC
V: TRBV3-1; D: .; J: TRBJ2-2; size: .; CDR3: CASSRRGELFF; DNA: TGTGCCAGCAGCCGACGAGGGGAGCTGTTTTTT
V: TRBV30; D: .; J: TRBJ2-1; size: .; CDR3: CAWSAPLPEQFF; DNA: TGTGCCTGGAGTGCCCCGTTGCCTGAGCAGTTCTTC
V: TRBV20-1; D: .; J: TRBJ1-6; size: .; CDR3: CSARKGSPLHF; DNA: TGCAGCGCTAGAAAGGGATCACCCCTCCACTTT
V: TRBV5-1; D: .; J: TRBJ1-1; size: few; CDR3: CASSHLDSQNTEAFF; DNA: TGCGCCAGCAGCCACCTCGACAGCCAGAACACTGAAGCTTTCTTT
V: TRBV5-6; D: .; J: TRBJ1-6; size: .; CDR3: CASSLIGRGQRSPLHF; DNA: TGTGCCAGCAGCTTGATCGGTCGGGGTCAACGTTCACCCCTCCACTTT
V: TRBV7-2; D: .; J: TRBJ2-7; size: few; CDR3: CASSSRPGYEQYF; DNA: TGTGCCAGCAGCTCCCGCCCAGGCTACGAGCAGTACTTC
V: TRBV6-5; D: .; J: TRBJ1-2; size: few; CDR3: CASSYSLRNGYTF; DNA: TGTGCCAGCAGTTACTCGTTGAGAAATGGCTACACCTTC
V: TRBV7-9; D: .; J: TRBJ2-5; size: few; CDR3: CASRAAPKTQYF; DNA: TGTGCCAGCAGGGCCGCGCCCAAGACCCAGTACTTC